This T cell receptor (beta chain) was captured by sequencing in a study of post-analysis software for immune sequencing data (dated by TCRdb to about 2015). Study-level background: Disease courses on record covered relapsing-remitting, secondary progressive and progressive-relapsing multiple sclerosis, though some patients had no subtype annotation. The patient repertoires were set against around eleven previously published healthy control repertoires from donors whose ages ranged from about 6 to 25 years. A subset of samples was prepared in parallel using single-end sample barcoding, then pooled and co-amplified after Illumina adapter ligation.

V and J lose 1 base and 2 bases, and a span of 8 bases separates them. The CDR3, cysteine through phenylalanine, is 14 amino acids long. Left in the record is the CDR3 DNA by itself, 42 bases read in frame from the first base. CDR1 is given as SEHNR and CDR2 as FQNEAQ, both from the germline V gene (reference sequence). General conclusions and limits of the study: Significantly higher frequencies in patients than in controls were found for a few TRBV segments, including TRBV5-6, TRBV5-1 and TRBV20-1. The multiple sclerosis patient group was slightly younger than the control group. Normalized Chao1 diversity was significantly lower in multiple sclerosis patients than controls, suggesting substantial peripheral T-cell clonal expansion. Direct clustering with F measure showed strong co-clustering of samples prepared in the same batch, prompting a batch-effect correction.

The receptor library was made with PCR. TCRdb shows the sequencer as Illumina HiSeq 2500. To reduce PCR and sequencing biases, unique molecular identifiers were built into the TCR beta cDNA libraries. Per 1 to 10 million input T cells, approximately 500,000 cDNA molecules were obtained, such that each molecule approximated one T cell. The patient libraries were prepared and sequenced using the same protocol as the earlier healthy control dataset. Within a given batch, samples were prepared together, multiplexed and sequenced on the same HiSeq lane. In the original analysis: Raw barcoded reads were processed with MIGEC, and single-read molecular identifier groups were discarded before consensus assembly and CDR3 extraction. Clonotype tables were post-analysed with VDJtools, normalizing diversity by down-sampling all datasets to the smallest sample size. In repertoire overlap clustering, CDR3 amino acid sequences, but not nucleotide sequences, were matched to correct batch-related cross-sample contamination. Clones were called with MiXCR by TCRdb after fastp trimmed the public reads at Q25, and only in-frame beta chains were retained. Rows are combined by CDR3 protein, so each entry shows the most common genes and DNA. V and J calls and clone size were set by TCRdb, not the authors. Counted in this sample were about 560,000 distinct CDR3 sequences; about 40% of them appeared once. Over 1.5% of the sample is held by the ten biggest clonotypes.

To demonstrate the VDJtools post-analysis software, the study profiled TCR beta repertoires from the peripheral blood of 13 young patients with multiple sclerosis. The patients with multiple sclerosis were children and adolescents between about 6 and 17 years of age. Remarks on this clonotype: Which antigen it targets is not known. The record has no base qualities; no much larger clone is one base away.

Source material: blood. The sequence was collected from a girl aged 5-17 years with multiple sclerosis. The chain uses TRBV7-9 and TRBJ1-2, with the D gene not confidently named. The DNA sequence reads TGTGCCAGCAGCTTAGATGAGACCAACTATGGCTACACCTTC. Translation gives CASSLDETNYGYTF.